The 28 T cell receptor beta chains below were found in one sample sequenced in a study of T cell repertoires in cytomegalovirus infection. One entry per CDR3 protein, called by TCRdb with MiXCR from the reads. The sample has approximately 550,000 distinct CDR3 sequences; 16% are singletons. The sequenced sample was CD8+ T cells from PBMCs. The receptors were sampled from a human donor in good health (CMV status not recorded). Some clones in this sample may be carry-over from other donors' samples.

This clonotype showed up many times. V and J are TRBV7-3 and TRBJ2-2; D is undetermined. The V and J ends lost 5 bases and 4 bases respectively, with 14 bases between them. The CDR3 extends over 15 amino acids. Germline V lookup: CDR1 SGHTA, CDR2 FQGTGA. In DNA form, the CDR3 reads TGTGCCAGCAGCGACCTGGGCGGTAGCACCGGGGAGCTGTTTTTT. Residues: CASSDLGGSTGELFF.

The chain carries TRBV28 and TRBJ1-4; a weak D match, TRBD1 (5 bases). Germline-derived CDR1 and CDR2 are MDHEN and SYDVKM. Trimming took 6 bases from V and 6 from J, leaving 23 bases between them. The CDR3 has 17 residues. This chain's CDR3 is CASRTHSWGGRDEKLFF. CDR3 nucleotides: TGTGCCAGCAGGACTCACTCGTGGGGGGGACGGGATGAAAAACTGTTTTTT.

The J gene is TRBJ1-1, the V gene TRBV5-4; no firm D call. This CDR3 contains 12 residues. From germline, CDR1 is SGHNT and CDR2 YYREEE (reference sequence). V dropped 0 bases and J dropped 7 bases, with 7 bases sitting between them. DNA for the CDR3: TGTGCCAGCAGCTTGGGGGAGATTGAAGCTTTCTTT. Protein sequence: CASSLGEIEAFF.

V is TRBV27 and J is TRBJ1-1; 7 bases align to TRBD1. V trimming: 5 bases; J trimming: 3 bases; junction bases outside the gene matches: 6. This CDR3 is 14 amino acids long. Germline-derived CDR1 and CDR2 are MNHEY and SMNVEV (reference sequence). The CDR3 spells CASSRTGTDTEAFF. The DNA for the CDR3 is TGTGCCAGCAGTAGAACCGGGACAGACACTGAAGCTTTCTTT.

This clonotype was counted a few times. The V gene is TRBV27, the J gene TRBJ2-4, with TRBD2 identical over 7 bases. J gave up 1 base and V 5 bases, and 8 bases lay outside the gene matches. Germline CDR1 is MNHEY and CDR2 is SMNVEV (reference sequence). This CDR3 contains 16 residues. Here the CDR3 DNA reads TGTGCCAGCAGTCACGTCAGCGGGAAGGCCAAAAACATTCAGTACTTC. Translation gives CASSHVSGKAKNIQYF.

This clonotype was seen only a few times. This chain connects TRBV11-2 to TRBJ2-1; either TRBD1 or TRBD2 may fit D (5 bases each). From germline, CDR1 is SGHAT and CDR2 FQNNGV. This CDR3 is 16 amino acids long. The V end was cut by 2 bases, the J end by 2 bases, with 13 bases between. The CDR3 region is CASSLNRDPTYNEQFF. DNA of the CDR3: TGTGCCAGCAGCTTAAACCGGGACCCCACCTACAATGAGCAGTTCTTC.

About this clonotype: The CDR3 does not close with the conserved phenylalanine or tryptophan, likely indicating a read error. J is TRBJ2-1 and V is TRBV27; D may be TRBD2 (5 bases). V was pared by 6 bases and J by 5 bases, with 17 bases between. Germline V CDR1 and CDR2: MNHEY, SMNVEV (reference sequence). The CDR3 is 15 residues long. In DNA, the CDR3 is TGTGCCAGCAGCCCCGGAGGCGGGCGACACAATGAGCAGTTCTTA. This codes for CASSPGGGRHNEQFL.

The chain joins TRBV4-1 to TRBJ2-3, with D possibly matching TRBD2 (6 bases). The germline gives CDR1 MGHRA, CDR2 YSYEKL. Trimming removed 0 bases from V and 0 bases from J, with 10 bases in between. CDR3 length equals 16 residues. CDR3 bases: TGCGCCAGCAGCCAAGAGGGGGGTTTTAGCACAGATACGCAGTATTTT. Encoded protein: CASSQEGGFSTDTQYF.

The chain is built from TRBV20-1 and TRBJ1-2; no clear D. Trimming shortened V by 5 bases and J by 3 bases, and 10 bases separated the two germline ends. The CDR3 loop spans 12 amino acids. Germline V CDR1 and CDR2: DFQATT, SNEGSKA (reference sequence). DNA for the CDR3: TGCAGTGCTCCAGATAGCTACTATGGCTACACCTTC. This translates into CSAPDSYYGYTF.

With regard to this clonotype: No conserved phenylalanine or tryptophan ends this CDR3, so it is likely a read error. The chain employs TRBV7-4 and TRBJ2-2; a weak D match, TRBD1 (6 bases). CDR1 and CDR2 (germline): SGHVT, SQSDAQ. The CDR3 sequence is 15 residues long. The CDR3 DNA follows: TGTGCCAGCAGCTTAGACAGGGACCTCACCGGGGATCTGTTTTAT. Translation: CASSLDRDLTGDLFY.

This clonotype was found many times. V usage is TRBV7-9 and J usage is TRBJ1-1; 9 bases are shared with TRBD1. Germline CDR1 SEHNR, CDR2 FQNEAQ (reference sequence). The CDR3 extends over 14 amino acids. V lost 6 bases and J lost 6; bases outside the gene matches: 8. The CDR3 loop reads CASRPSGTGPEAFF. CDR3 nucleotide sequence: TGTGCCAGCAGACCCTCCGGGACAGGGCCTGAAGCTTTCTTT. The full variable domain, rest sourced from reference TRBV7-9 and TRBJ1-1, is DTGVSQNPRHKITKRGQNVTFRCDPISEHNRLYWYRQTLGQGPEFLTYFQNEAQLEKSRLLSDRFSAERPKGSFSTLEIQRTEQGDSAMYLCASRPSGTGPEAFFGQGTRLTVV.

Ten or more counts support this clonotype. CDR3 sequence: CASSIRSSALVEQFF. CDR3 nucleotides: TGTGCCAGCAGTATACGATCCTCTGCGCTGGTTGAGCAGTTCTTC. This chain uses TRBV6-5 with TRBJ2-1, with D unclear. Germline V lookup: CDR1 MNHEY, CDR2 SVGAGI. The ends were cut back, 5 bases at V and 9 bases at J, with 20 bases in the middle. The CDR3 totals 15 residues.

This clonotype was detected only a few times. The chain uses TRBV5-1 and TRBJ1-1; no definite D call. CDR1 and CDR2 (germline): SGHRS, YFSETQ. The CDR3 is 11 residues long. V was pared by 6 bases and J by 5 bases, with 8 bases between. The CDR3 sequence is CASTTGTEAFF. For the CDR3, the DNA is TGCGCCAGCACCACCGGGACTGAAGCTTTCTTT.

In this sample, this clonotype turned up a few times. This chain connects TRBV7-3 to TRBJ2-1; no clear D gene. Germline CDR1 reads SGHTA; CDR2 reads FQGTGA. The V end lost 0 bases, the J end lost 4 bases, and 10 bases lay between the germline ends. The length of the CDR3 is 15 residues. CDR3 in amino acids: CASSLTKSFYNEQFF. In nucleotides, the CDR3 is TGTGCCAGCAGCTTAACGAAGTCCTTTTACAATGAGCAGTTCTTC.

This clonotype was counted a few times. The rearrangement joins TRBV18 to TRBJ1-5, with D perhaps matching TRBD1 (5 bases). Deletions cut 2 bases from V and 0 bases from J, with 14 bases between. Germline assignment: CDR1 KGHSH and CDR2 LQKENI. The CDR3 length is 17 residues. This chain's CDR3 is CASSPGLTEFSNQPQHF. The CDR3 region has the DNA TGTGCCAGCTCACCAGGTTTGACAGAGTTTAGCAATCAGCCCCAGCATTTT.

This chain links TRBV9 with TRBJ2-7; 8 bases fit TRBD1. CDR3 size: 15 residues. V lost 3 bases, J lost 7 bases, and 12 bases stayed unmatched. From germline, CDR1 is SGDLS and CDR2 YYNGEE. The CDR3 is CASSAQGQGAEEQYF. The CDR3 nucleotides read TGTGCCAGCAGCGCCCAGGGGCAGGGGGCAGAAGAGCAGTACTTC.

This rearrangement joins TRBV6-1 to TRBJ2-2, with D uncertain. This CDR3 spans 14 amino acids. Trimming took off 6 bases at V and 5 bases at J, with 13 bases between the two ends. CDR1 is MNHNS, CDR2 SASEGT, per germline. The CDR3 reads CASSYIEGTGELFF. The CDR3 DNA sequence: TGTGCCAGCAGCTACATTGAAGGGACCGGGGAGCTGTTTTTT.

This clonotype was observed at least ten times. This sequence joins TRBV28 and TRBJ2-1; a weak D match, TRBD1 (5 bases). The CDR3 covers 18 residues. V shed 2 bases and J shed 0 bases, with 17 bases lying between them. Looked up from germline, CDR1 is MDHEN and CDR2 is SYDVKM. The CDR3 DNA reads as TGTGCCAGCAGTTTACCAACCAGACAGAGGAGCTCCTACAATGAGCAGTTCTTC. Its translation is CASSLPTRQRSSYNEQFF.

Many counts were recorded for this clonotype. The rearrangement joins TRBV7-9 to TRBJ2-7; 10 bases agree with TRBD1. Germline CDR1 and CDR2: SEHNR and FQNEAQ (reference sequence). V dropped 4 bases and J dropped 3; count of bases not matched to a gene: 9. The CDR3 is 16 amino acids. The CDR3 loop reads CASSSSGTGVFYEQYF. CDR3 DNA: TGTGCCAGCAGCTCCTCCGGGACAGGGGTTTTCTACGAGCAGTACTTC.

This clonotype occurred a few times. The J gene is TRBJ2-1, the V gene TRBV27; 8 positions agree with TRBD2. The CDR3 totals 14 residues. V gave up 0 bases and J gave up 9 bases; unmatched junction bases: 4. The germline V gene has CDR1 MNHEY and CDR2 SMNVEV (reference sequence). The CDR3 sequence is CASSLSGRGGEQFF. In nucleotides, the CDR3 is TGTGCCAGCAGTTTATCCGGGAGGGGGGGTGAGCAGTTCTTC.

This clonotype was observed many times. The chain links TRBV7-9 to TRBJ1-2; D is undetermined. Germline CDR1 is SEHNR and CDR2 is FQNEAQ (reference sequence). Trimming pared 8 bases from V and 0 bases from J, leaving 13 bases between. The length of the CDR3 is 14 residues. The CDR3 spells CASPHSDTNYGYTF. The CDR3 DNA follows: TGTGCCAGCCCGCACAGCGATACTAACTATGGCTACACCTTC.

This clonotype was detected many times. This rearrangement joins TRBV4-1 to TRBJ2-5; D remains unclear. The germline V and J ends were trimmed by 1 base and 1 base, with 4 bases remaining between them. Germline CDR1 is MGHRA and CDR2 is YSYEKL. The CDR3 contains 13 residues. The CDR3 loop is CASSQAIQETQYF. In DNA form, the CDR3 reads TGCGCCAGCAGCCAAGCTATCCAAGAGACCCAGTACTTC.

At least ten counts were recorded for this clonotype. V and J are TRBV7-9 and TRBJ2-5; D unresolved. Between the trimmed V and J ends, which lost 5 bases and 1 base, there was a span of 8 bases. CDR1 SEHNR and CDR2 FQNEAQ come from the germline V gene (reference sequence). This CDR3 comprises 13 residues. Written as DNA, the CDR3 is TGTGCCAGCAGCGAGGCATTCCAAGAGACCCAGTACTTC. Protein sequence: CASSEAFQETQYF.

The table lists this clonotype with many counts. V gene TRBV7-3 combines with J gene TRBJ2-2; 12 positions agree with TRBD2. The V segment lost 4 bases and the J segment 2 bases; nucleotides outside the gene matches: 5. Germline-derived CDR1 and CDR2 are SGHTA and FQGTGA. CDR3 size: 17 residues. CDR3 coding DNA: TGTGCCAGCAGCTCACTAGCGGGGGGACCAAACACCGGGGAGCTGTTTTTT. Its translation: CASSSLAGGPNTGELFF.

J is TRBJ2-3 and V is TRBV5-1, with 10 bases matching TRBD2. CDR3 length equals 16 residues. Germline CDR1 and CDR2: SGHRS and YFSETQ. The V and J ends lost 4 bases and 0 bases, in that order; junction bases with no gene match: 5. The CDR3 loop is CASSLPSGGSTDTQYF. The CDR3 nucleotides are TGCGCCAGCAGCCTCCCTAGCGGGGGCAGCACAGATACGCAGTATTTT.

This chain uses TRBV27 with TRBJ1-1; D call uncertain. The V end was cut by 2 bases, the J end by 3 bases, with 16 bases between. Germline V gene sequence: CDR1 MNHEY, CDR2 SMNVEV (reference sequence). CDR3 length: 16 amino acids. CDR3 in amino acids: CASSLPGPSGDTEAFF. The CDR3 DNA reads as TGTGCCAGCAGTTTACCTGGACCCTCTGGGGACACTGAAGCTTTCTTT.

This clonotype has just a few counts. The rearrangement uses TRBV4-2 and TRBJ2-7; the D is unclear. Germline V gene sequence: CDR1 LGHNA, CDR2 YNFKEQ. This CDR3 is 14 amino acids long. V was pared by 1 base and J by 0 bases, with 7 bases between. CDR3 sequence (DNA): TGTGCCAGCAGCCAAGGGACGGACTCCTACGAGCAGTACTTC. Translation gives CASSQGTDSYEQYF.

This clonotype was detected ten times or more. This chain's CDR3 is CASSFSDQETQYF. As DNA, the CDR3 is TGTGCCAGCAGCTTCTCCGACCAAGAGACCCAGTACTTC. The V and J genes are TRBV7-3 and TRBJ2-5, with D hard to call. The CDR3 is 13 residues long. V lost 3 bases and J lost 0, with 5 bases in between. Germline CDR1 is SGHTA and CDR2 is FQGTGA.